A selection of T cell receptor beta chains follows, all from one sample in a study of prognosis after radiotherapy for stage I lung cancer. TCRdb fed the multiplex PCR reads into MiXCR, producing one record per CDR3 protein. The sample consists of about 19,000 distinct CDR3 sequences, 45% to 50% of them appearing once. This material consisted of PBMCs, taken before or after stereotactic body radiation therapy (not recorded which). These receptors were taken from a donor aged 50 or older with non-small cell lung cancer. Both conserved end residues are part of each CDR3. The D gene is left open where the match is weak. Clone size is shown for a subset of rows, as once, few, many or a class of expanded clone.

CDR3 protein,CDR3 DNA,J gene,clone size,D gene,V gene
CASRQGQYTRELFF,TGTGCCAGCAGACAAGGACAGTACACCAGGGAGCTGTTTTTT,TRBJ2-2,-,-,TRBV14
CASVGDRASYEQYF,TGTGCCAGCGTAGGGGACAGGGCGTCCTACGAGCAGTACTTC,TRBJ2-7,-,TRBD1,TRBV11-2
CSAPRGLRDGYTF,TGCAGTGCTCCTAGGGGGCTGCGGGATGGCTACACCTTC,TRBJ1-2,many,TRBD1,TRBV20-1
CASSLGWGNTDTQYF,TGTGCCAGCAGCTTAGGATGGGGCAACACAGATACGCAGTATTTT,TRBJ2-3,many,-,TRBV13
CASSQEHEKLFF,TGTGCCAGCAGCCAAGAGCATGAAAAACTGTTTTTT,TRBJ1-4,many,-,TRBV4-2
CASRYNSYEQYF,TGTGCCAGCAGGTACAACTCCTACGAGCAGTACTTC,TRBJ2-7,-,-,TRBV6-5
CASSEYGLAGGSRDEQYF,TGTGCCAGCAGTGAATATGGGCTAGCGGGAGGGTCTAGGGACGAGCAGTACTTC,TRBJ2-7,-,TRBD2,TRBV6-1
CASSLGLGQVNEQFF,TGTGCCAGCAGCCTGGGTCTGGGGCAGGTCAATGAGCAGTTCTTC,TRBJ2-1,many,-,TRBV7-7
CAWSPSLAGVVEQFF,TGTGCCTGGAGTCCATCACTAGCGGGAGTTGTTGAGCAGTTCTTC,TRBJ2-1,many,TRBD2,TRBV30
CASSFKGGNSPLHF,TGTGCCAGCAGTTTTAAGGGGGGAAATTCACCCCTCCACTTT,TRBJ1-6,medium-sized,-,TRBV12-3/TRBV12-4
CACTGGRAPYGYTF,TGTGCCTGTACCGGCGGAAGGGCTCCCTATGGCTACACCTTC,TRBJ1-2,-,-,TRBV30
CASSPRPGFGNTIYF,TGTGCCAGTAGCCCCAGGCCGGGTTTTGGAAACACCATATATTTT,TRBJ1-3,many,-,TRBV19
CTSRGDKTGNSPLHF,TGTACCAGCAGGGGGGACAAGACGGGTAATTCACCCCTCCACTTT,TRBJ1-6,many,TRBD1,TRBV2
CARLKPGLAGSNEQFF,TGTGCCAGACTTAAACCGGGACTAGCGGGTTCCAATGAGCAGTTCTTC,TRBJ2-1,-,TRBD2,TRBV6-4
CASSSGGSDTQYF,TGTGCCAGCAGCTCCGGAGGTTCCGATACGCAGTATTTT,TRBJ2-3,-,-,TRBV5-6
CASSLEQGLHEQYF,TGTGCCAGCAGTTTGGAACAGGGGCTCCACGAGCAGTACTTC,TRBJ2-7,-,TRBD1,TRBV28
CSAIAGGPWTDTQYF,TGCAGTGCTATAGCGGGAGGGCCGTGGACAGATACGCAGTATTTT,TRBJ2-3,-,TRBD2,TRBV20-1
CSARGWTGQETQYF,TGCAGTGCTAGAGGCTGGACAGGGCAGGAGACCCAGTACTTC,TRBJ2-5,many,TRBD1,TRBV20-1
CAWTAQETQYF,TGTGCCTGGACAGCGCAAGAGACCCAGTACTTC,TRBJ2-5,-,-,TRBV30
CAVQQGATDTQYF,TGTGCCGTCCAACAGGGGGCGACAGATACGCAGTATTTT,TRBJ2-3,many,TRBD1,TRBV6-4
CASSYDVSGANVLTF,TGTGCCAGCAGTTACGATGTATCTGGGGCCAACGTCCTGACTTTC,TRBJ2-6,many,-,TRBV6-5
CASILSVNTVELFF,TGTGCCAGCATCTTATCAGTGAACACCGTGGAGCTGTTTTTT,TRBJ2-2,-,-,TRBV6-1
CASILTSVSSYNEQFF,TGTGCCAGCATCCTGACTAGCGTAAGCTCCTACAATGAGCAGTTCTTC,TRBJ2-1,-,TRBD2,TRBV6-1
CASLRTRLATSTDTQYF,TGTGCCAGCCTCCGCACCAGGTTGGCAACTAGCACAGATACGCAGTATTTT,TRBJ2-3,-,-,TRBV6-1
CASSLRQGGETQYF,TGCGCCAGCAGCTTACGACAGGGAGGAGAGACCCAGTACTTC,TRBJ2-5,-,-,TRBV5-1
CASTPVGLATSTDTQYF,TGTGCCAGCACCCCTGTGGGTCTAGCGACCAGCACAGATACGCAGTATTTT,TRBJ2-3,many,-,TRBV28
CASSPFRAYEQYF,TGTGCCAGCAGCCCTTTCAGGGCCTACGAGCAGTACTTC,TRBJ2-7,medium-sized,-,TRBV6-1
CASSPLGRYEQYF,TGTGCCAGCAGCCCTCTTGGCCGGTACGAGCAGTACTTC,TRBJ2-7,medium-sized,-,TRBV7-6
CASSADSSGGTYGYTF,TGCGCCAGCAGCGCCGACAGTTCGGGGGGCACCTATGGCTACACCTTC,TRBJ1-2,medium-sized,-,TRBV5-1
CASSVSWGGYEQYF,TGTGCCAGCAGTGTATCCTGGGGGGGTTACGAGCAGTACTTC,TRBJ2-7,-,TRBD2,TRBV27
CASSWGQGIFYHF,-,TRBJ2-7,-,-,TRBV27
CASSLLSVGGTDTQYF,TGTGCCAGCAGCTTACTCTCCGTCGGAGGCACAGATACGCAGTATTTT,TRBJ2-3,-,-,TRBV5-4
CASSKGTALQETQYF,TGTGCCAGCAGCAAAGGGACAGCTTTACAAGAGACCCAGTACTTC,TRBJ2-5,many,TRBD1,TRBV9
CASSLSSTERGNEQFF,TGTGCCAGCAGCTTGAGCTCCACCGAACGTGGGAATGAGCAGTTCTTC,TRBJ2-1,once,-,TRBV7-2
CASTKGGALPGYTF,TGTGCCAGCACCAAAGGGGGGGCGCTCCCTGGCTACACCTTC,TRBJ1-2,many,-,TRBV28
CASSGANSPLHF,TGTGCCAGCAGCGGGGCCAATTCACCCCTCCACTTT,TRBJ1-6,-,-,TRBV9
CASSVDTSRELFF,TGTGCCAGCAGCGTAGACACGAGTAGGGAGCTGTTTTTT,TRBJ2-2,few,-,TRBV11-3
CASSQWSLTPYNEQFF,TGTGCCAGCAGCCAATGGTCCTTGACCCCCTACAATGAGCAGTTCTTC,TRBJ2-1,-,-,TRBV3-1
CASSFGPKSVTNEKLFF,TGCGCCAGCAGCTTTGGACCCAAGTCGGTGACTAATGAAAAACTGTTTTTT,TRBJ1-4,many,-,TRBV5-1
CASIRGGQETQYF,TGTGCCAGCATCCGGGGGGGTCAAGAGACCCAGTACTTC,TRBJ2-5,few,TRBD2,TRBV14
CASSPSGFTDTQYF,TGTGCCAGCAGTCCCAGCGGCTTCACAGATACGCAGTATTTT,TRBJ2-3,medium-sized,-,TRBV11-2
CASSYSVWNEQFF,TGTGCCAGCAGTTACTCCGTTTGGAATGAGCAGTTCTTC,TRBJ2-1,-,-,TRBV6-5
CASSSPESYEQYF,TGTGCCAGCAGCTCCCCTGAGTCCTACGAGCAGTACTTC,TRBJ2-7,once,-,TRBV11-2
CASSRSGSVYEQYF,TGTGCCAGCAGCCGTAGCGGGAGTGTTTACGAGCAGTACTTC,TRBJ2-7,-,TRBD2,TRBV7-2
CSASIAGVETQYF,TGCAGTGCTAGTATAGCGGGAGTTGAGACCCAGTACTTC,TRBJ2-5,many,TRBD2,TRBV20-1
CASSLVSAADTEASF,TGTGCCAGCAGCTTAGTTTCGGCAGCTGACACCGAAGCTTCCTTT,TRBJ1-1,few,-,TRBV11-2
CASSPGTGGLVGNTEAFF,TGTGCCAGCAGTCCCGGGACAGGGGGTTTAGTGGGGAACACTGAAGCTTTCTTT,TRBJ1-1,medium-sized,TRBD1,TRBV12-3/TRBV12-4
CASSLLMSLGELFF,TGTGCCAGCAGCCTCCTTATGAGCCTCGGGGAGCTGTTTTTT,TRBJ2-2,medium-sized,-,TRBV11-3
CASSETGYYGYTF,TGCGCCAGCAGCGAGACAGGGTACTATGGCTACACCTTC,TRBJ1-2,many,TRBD1,TRBV5-1
CASSVGQGPTEAFF,TGTGCCAGCAGCGTAGGACAGGGACCCACTGAAGCTTTCTTT,TRBJ1-1,-,TRBD1,TRBV9
CASSQDQVRVYEQYF,TGTGCCAGCAGCCAAGATCAAGTGCGGGTGTACGAGCAGTACTTC,TRBJ2-7,-,-,TRBV3-1
CASSLGRQGPGYTF,TGTGCCAGCAGCTTAGGGCGACAGGGGCCTGGCTACACCTTC,TRBJ1-2,many,TRBD1,TRBV7-2
CASSIGADPWGYTF,TGCGCCAGTAGTATCGGGGCAGATCCCTGGGGCTACACCTTC,TRBJ1-2,-,-,TRBV19
CSAVPQETQYF,TGCAGTGCTGTTCCACAAGAGACCCAGTACTTC,TRBJ2-5,many,-,TRBV20-1
CASRETGDSNQPQHF,TGTGCCAGCCGGGAGACAGGGGATAGCAATCAGCCCCAGCATTTT,TRBJ1-5,medium-sized,TRBD1,TRBV6-2/TRBV6-3
CASRSTPGTGRGGGELFF,TGTGCCAGCAGGTCTACCCCGGGAACGGGGCGCGGAGGCGGGGAGCTGTTTTTT,TRBJ2-2,-,-,TRBV11-2
CASSQYLGETQYF,TGTGCCAGCAGCCAATACCTGGGAGAGACCCAGTACTTC,TRBJ2-5,many,-,TRBV14
CASSYSAGGKGYGYTF,TGTGCCAGCAGTTACTCGGCAGGGGGCAAAGGGTATGGCTACACCTTC,TRBJ1-2,-,TRBD1,TRBV6-2/TRBV6-3